The present entry profiles one T cell receptor beta chain with its context. These data belong to a study of blood T cell repertoires in COVID-19. In the study's own analysis: Amplifying reference gene primers gave estimates of nucleated cell counts. Sequencing used immunoSEQ multiplex PCR; TCRdb keeps in-frame clones, though not all of them. V, J and clone size were drawn from that table, and D and trimming were deduced from the DNA. The repertoire holds under 450,000 clones, approximately 90% seen once, with just over 0.85% in the top ten. The sequence was obtained from a woman aged 40 to 50 who had been exposed to COVID-19. The sample comprised PBMCs or T cells enriched from blood (not recorded which).

The CDR3 reads CASSIRENTEAFF. The CDR3 DNA is TGTGCCAGTAGTATTCGGGAGAACACTGAAGCTTTCTTT. The chain joins TRBV19 to TRBJ1-1; D uncertain. Germline V gene data show CDR1 as LNHDA and CDR2 as SQIVND (reference sequence). The CDR3 is 13 amino acids. Trimming shortened V by 3 bases and J by 1 base, and 6 bases separated the two germline ends.